This is a list of T cell receptor beta chains from one sample in a study of blood T cell repertoires in COVID-19. The repertoire was sequenced with immunoSEQ multiplex PCR; TCRdb's copy has only in-frame clones and lacks some. Among 100,000 or so clones listed, about four fifths were seen once. The specimen sequenced was peripheral blood. The receptors here all came from a woman in her sixties or seventies with acute or convalescent COVID-19. Each CDR3 is given without its conserved first and last residue.

>TRBJ2-1|TRBV13
ASSLAVSGSTIYNEQF
>TRBJ1-2|TRBV5-4
ASSWQGAQGYT
>TRBJ1-1|TRBV29-1
SVDRRDRGYEAF
>TRBJ2-1|TRBV7-6
ASSLGSAGLGGLF
>TRBJ1-6|TRBV3-1/TRBV3-2
ASSRGAVSSYNSPLH
>TRBJ1-4|TRBV18
ASSEGTPNEKLF
>TRBJ2-7|TRBV19
ASSTPTSGGSYEQY
>TRBJ1-1|TRBV2
ASSVSEAATEAF
>TRBJ1-2|TRBV5-1
ASSLTGGRYNYGYT
>TRBJ2-3|TRBV6-5
ASIGVTDTQY
>TRBJ1-3|TRBV3-1/TRBV3-2
ASSLPRRSSGNTIY
>TRBJ1-2|TRBV3-1/TRBV3-2
ASSQDRSGGGYGYT
>TRBJ2-1|TRBV6-5
ATAGLQASNEQF
>TRBJ1-2|TRBV27
ASSFSRTGYPSTGYT
>TRBJ1-3|TRBV6-1
ASSEGQISGNTIY
>TRBJ2-3|TRBV9
ASSAREDTQY
>TRBJ2-5|TRBV7-2
ASSLDELRLAANQETQY
>TRBJ2-2|TRBV27
ASSYSRQTNTGELF
>TRBJ1-1|TRBV28
ASRTVENTEAF
>TRBJ2-3|TRBV7-2
ASRDRGGRDTQY
>TRBJ1-1|TRBV6-1
ASSDRGANSNTEAF
>TRBJ2-5|TRBV7-2
ASSFVRGRQETQY
>TRBJ1-5|TRBV6-1
ASSEGAYSNQPQH
>TRBJ1-1|TRBV7-9
ASSLALRAEAF
>TRBJ2-1|TRBV4-1
ASSQDDRSAYNEQF
>TRBJ2-3|TRBV11-2
ASSAGTSYSTDTQY
>TRBJ1-2|TRBV5-8
ASSLMTNGLTNYGYT
>TRBJ2-2|TRBV13
ASSSRDRVTGELF
>TRBJ2-7|TRBV6-6
ASSSGLTYEQY
>TRBJ2-7|TRBV7-3
ASSLNRATGEQY
>TRBJ2-1|TRBV19
ASSIRGSSGGRDNEQF
>TRBJ2-3|TRBV4-3
ASSQDLTSGGADTQY
>TRBJ2-1|TRBV10-2
ASSESWRASSYNEQF
>TRBJ2-7|TRBV5-1
ASSSYQGPYEQY
>TRBJ2-7|TRBV6-5
ASSSPRVYEQY
>TRBJ2-2|TRBV3-1/TRBV3-2
ASRRRTGTGELF
>TRBJ1-5|TRBV30
AWSVGQATSQPQH
>TRBJ2-7|TRBV7-8
ASSPLPGQVPVYEQY
>TRBJ2-1|TRBV10-3
ATLDGTGIYNEQF
>TRBJ2-1|TRBV11-2
ASSLEGTRASGGFHEQF
>TRBJ2-3|TRBV5-4
ASSLRGGWADTQY
>TRBJ1-5|TRBV18
ASSPAGDQPQH
>TRBJ1-1|TRBV12-3/TRBV12-4
ASSFQQGEAF
>TRBJ2-1|TRBV7-9
ASSVYNEQF
>TRBJ1-1|TRBV7-2
ASSPSGGFVNTEAF
>TRBJ1-4|TRBV19
ASSNDREKLF
>TRBJ2-7|TRBV4-3
ASSQDLFYEQY
>TRBJ2-2|TRBV24-1
ATGGVSGELF
>TRBJ2-7|TRBV28
ASSYQGSSSYEQY
>TRBJ2-7|TRBV7-2
ASSYRAGETYEQY
>TRBJ1-5|TRBV5-8
ASSLGGGDQPQH
>TRBJ2-7|TRBV6-5
ASSSSTSTYEQY
>TRBJ2-3|TRBV2
ASRSPSGSRTDTQY
>TRBJ2-7|TRBV10-1
ASRGRESYEQY
>TRBJ1-1|TRBV6-4
ASSLTTANTEAF
>TRBJ1-1|TRBV19
ASSVTVDTEAF
>TRBJ1-6|TRBV6-5
ASSYKGGNSPLH